The rows below give T cell receptor beta chains drawn from one sample of a study of CD8+ T cells in alopecia areata. The protocol was immunoSEQ multiplex PCR, while the TCRdb copy is restricted to in-frame clones and leaves out a portion. The sample shows around 82,000 clones, roughly half of them seen only once. The sequencing input was NKG2D-high CD8+ T cells sorted from blood. Every receptor here comes from a human donor with alopecia areata. Both conserved end residues are part of each CDR3. The D gene is left open where the match is weak. Not all rows give a size; the values are once, few, many and, for expanded clones, a class.

v_call	j_call	clone_size	d_call	cdr3_nt	cdr3_aa
TRBV18	TRBJ2-3	NA	NA	TGTGCCAGCTCACCAAAGGATTTCACAGATACGCAGTATTTT	CASSPKDFTDTQYF
TRBV7-9	TRBJ2-5	few	TRBD2	TGTGCCAGCAGCGCCTACCGACTAGCGGGTGGAGAGACCCAGTACTTC	CASSAYRLAGGETQYF
TRBV23-1	TRBJ2-2	NA	NA	TGCGCCAGCAGTCAATCGAGGGACTCTAAGGACACCGGGGAGCTGTTTTTT	CASSQSRDSKDTGELFF
TRBV27	TRBJ2-7	NA	NA	TGTGCCAGCACCGTGAACAGATACGAGCAGTACTTC	CASTVNRYEQYF
TRBV5-6	TRBJ2-7	NA	NA	TGTGCCAGCACCCCCCGAGGGTATTCCTACGAGCAGTACTTC	CASTPRGYSYEQYF
TRBV9	TRBJ2-1	NA	NA	TGTGCCAGCAGCGTAGAGTTAGGGCCCTCCTACAATGAGCAGTTCTTC	CASSVELGPSYNEQFF
TRBV11-2	TRBJ2-5	few	TRBD1	TGTGCCAGCAGCCCAACAGGGGAAGAGACCCAGTACTTC	CASSPTGEETQYF
TRBV5-4	TRBJ1-5	once	NA	TGTGCCAGCAGTTTTGGGGATCAGCCCCAGCATTTT	CASSFGDQPQHF
TRBV30	TRBJ2-7	NA	NA	TGTGCCTGGAGTGTAGCTCCCCACGAGCAGTACTTC	CAWSVAPHEQYF
TRBV28	TRBJ2-3	NA	NA	TGTGCCAGCAGTTTAAGCACAGATACGCAGTATTTT	CASSLSTDTQYF
TRBV29-1	TRBJ2-1	NA	NA	TGCAGCGGTCTCGAGGGTGAGCAGTTCTTC	CSGLEGEQFF
TRBV10-1	TRBJ2-1	few	NA	TGCGCCAGTACAAAATATAGGGGGGACAATGAGCAGTTCTTC	CASTKYRGDNEQFF
TRBV7-2	TRBJ2-3	NA	TRBD1	TGTGCCAGCAGCTCCAAGACAGGGGGGAGCACAGATACGCAGTATTTT	CASSSKTGGSTDTQYF
TRBV29-1	TRBJ1-2	NA	NA	TGCAGCGTTGAAAATATGGGTGGCTACACCTTC	CSVENMGGYTF
TRBV4-1	TRBJ2-4	NA	TRBD2	TGCGCCAGCAGCCAAGTGACTAGCGGGAGGGCCGGGGCCAAAAACATTCAGTACTTC	CASSQVTSGRAGAKNIQYF
TRBV6-6	TRBJ2-5	NA	NA	TGTGCCAGCAGCCCATCTGAGACCCAGTACTTC	CASSPSETQYF
TRBV29-1	TRBJ2-1	few	NA	TGCAGCGTTGAAGAAGACTACAATGAGCAGTTCTTC	CSVEEDYNEQFF
TRBV14	TRBJ2-7	NA	NA	TGTGCCAGCAACGGACCGGAGATGAGCGAGCAGTACTTC	CASNGPEMSEQYF
TRBV29-1	TRBJ2-6	NA	NA	TGCAGCGCCACACAGGAGGGCCACTCTGGGGCCAACGTCCTGACTTTC	CSATQEGHSGANVLTF
TRBV29-1	TRBJ2-7	few	NA	TGCAGCGTTGTACCGGGGACCGGCGAGCAGTACTTC	CSVVPGTGEQYF
TRBV7-9	TRBJ1-2	NA	NA	TGTGCCAGCAGCTTATCCAGTTCGAACTATGGCTACACCTTC	CASSLSSSNYGYTF
TRBV6-5	TRBJ1-2	NA	NA	TGTGCCAGCATGACCCAACAGTGGGGCTACACCTTC	CASMTQQWGYTF
TRBV5-6	TRBJ2-5	few	NA	TGTGCCAGCAGCTTCTGGGAAGAGACCCAGTACTTC	CASSFWEETQYF
TRBV2	TRBJ2-6	NA	TRBD2	TGTGCCAGCACGACCCGAGCAAACCTAGCGGGGGGATCTGGGGCCAACGTCCTGACTTTC	CASTTRANLAGGSGANVLTF
TRBV9	TRBJ2-3	NA	NA	TGTGCCAGCAGCGGTGCGGATACGCAGTATTTT	CASSGADTQYF
TRBV6-5	TRBJ2-1	NA	TRBD1	TGTGCCAGCAGTTCCACAGGGGCAGGGGAGCAGTTCTTC	CASSSTGAGEQFF
TRBV19	TRBJ1-5	few	NA	TGTGCCACCTCGACAGGATCTGGGCCCCAGCATTTT	CATSTGSGPQHF
TRBV5-1	TRBJ2-1	NA	NA	TGCGCCAGCAGTTTTTCACCGGGACGGCCCAAAGGTGGGCAGTTCTTC	CASSFSPGRPKGGQFF
TRBV6-5	TRBJ2-7	NA	NA	TGTGCCAGCAGCGGTGGGCTGAATATATACGAGCAGTACTTC	CASSGGLNIYEQYF
TRBV6-5	TRBJ1-1	NA	TRBD1	TGTGCCAGCAGTTCCTCCTTGACAGGGGACACTGAAGCTTTCTTT	CASSSSLTGDTEAFF
TRBV27	TRBJ2-7	NA	NA	TGTGCCAGCAGTAAGGGCTACGAGCAGTACTTC	CASSKGYEQYF
TRBV5-4	TRBJ2-7	NA	NA	TGTGCCAGCAGCTCCCGGGACTGGAGCTACGAGCAGTACTTC	CASSSRDWSYEQYF
TRBV5-1	TRBJ2-1	NA	NA	TGCGCCAGTACTAGGGGGAATGAGCAGTTCTTC	CASTRGNEQFF
TRBV29-1	TRBJ1-1	NA	TRBD1	TGCAGCGTCGCACCAGTAGGGACAGCCGCTGAAGCTTTCTTT	CSVAPVGTAAEAFF
TRBV14	TRBJ2-2	NA	NA	TGTGCCAGCAGCCCCCAGGACACCGGGGAGCTGTTTTTT	CASSPQDTGELFF
TRBV5-6	TRBJ2-7	NA	TRBD2	TGTGCCAGCAGCACGGGACTAGCGGGAGATCCCTACGAGCAGTACTTC	CASSTGLAGDPYEQYF
TRBV18	TRBJ2-7	few	NA	TGTGCCAGCTCACCTCCGGGACCGGGGGCCTACGAGCAGTACTTC	CASSPPGPGAYEQYF
TRBV27	TRBJ2-7	NA	NA	TGTGCCAGCAGTTTCTCCGACGTCTCCTACGAGCAGTACTTC	CASSFSDVSYEQYF
TRBV28	TRBJ2-3	few	NA	TGTGCCAGCAGTCAGCCTCAAGATACGCAGTATTTT	CASSQPQDTQYF
TRBV28	TRBJ2-7	NA	NA	TGTGCCAGCAGGACCGGGCCCATGGGTGACTACGAGCAGTACTTC	CASRTGPMGDYEQYF
TRBV7-9	TRBJ2-3	few	NA	TGTGCCAGCAGCCTGACCTTCCGCGCAGATACGCAGTATTTT	CASSLTFRADTQYF
TRBV14	TRBJ2-5	NA	NA	TGTGCCAGCAGCCAAGATTCTGGACAAGAGACCCAGTACTTC	CASSQDSGQETQYF
TRBV27	TRBJ2-4	NA	NA	TGTGCCAGCAGTTCGCGACTAGGCCAAAACATTCAGTACTTC	CASSSRLGQNIQYF
TRBV30	TRBJ2-5	NA	NA	TGTGCCTGGACTAAAATTGGGGGCGCAGAGACCCAGTACTTC	CAWTKIGGAETQYF